The 5 T cell receptor beta chains in this list originate from one sample, sequenced in a study of control samples from healthy donors and cancer patients (dated by TCRdb to 2019 to 2021). Libraries were built with the immunoSEQ multiplex PCR assay. TCRdb mirrors the immuneACCESS table, restricted to in-frame sequences. Some clones are absent from its copies; in checked studies, under half trace to an unresolved V gene, and the reason for the others is unknown. Recorded for this sample are 110,000 to 150,000 clones; around 85% of them occurred a single time. The top ten hold approximately 9.4% of the sample. The sample was blood. These TCRs come from a woman in her 30s in good health.

The V gene is TRBV30, the J gene TRBJ2-3, with TRBD2 matching 7 bases. CDR1 GTSNPN and CDR2 SVGIG come from the germline V gene (reference sequence). CDR3 length: 12 residues. The J segment lost 6 bases and the V segment lost 5 bases, leaving 5 bases of the junction unmatched. Here the CDR3 DNA reads TGTGCCTGGGAAATGGGGGGGGATACGCAGTATTTT. Translated: CAWEMGGDTQYF.

The rearrangement uses TRBV9 and TRBJ2-2; 11 bases map to TRBD2. The CDR3 is 17 residues long. After removal of 7 bases from V and 0 bases from J, the junction contained 8 bases not matched to a gene. Germline values: CDR1 SGDLS, CDR2 YYNGEE. The CDR3 nucleotides are TGTGCCAGCGGGGAATTTAGCGGGAGGGCGAACACCGGGGAGCTGTTTTTT. Residues: CASGEFSGRANTGELFF.

The chain joins TRBV10-3 to TRBJ2-2; TRBD2 matches 13 bases. J lost 7 bases, V lost 3 bases, and 5 bases had no gene match. Germline assignment: CDR1 ENHRY and CDR2 SYGVKD. The CDR3 extends over 16 amino acids. CDR3 region: CAISEGLAGEGGELFF. In DNA, the CDR3 is TGTGCCATCAGTGAAGGACTAGCGGGAGAAGGCGGGGAGCTGTTTTTT.

The J gene is TRBJ2-7, the V gene TRBV18, with D maybe TRBD2 (5 bases). Per the germline V gene, CDR1 is KGHSH and CDR2 is LQKENI. The CDR3 is 15 residues long. V was clipped by 6 bases and J by 2 bases, with 17 bases between them. The CDR3 DNA follows: TGTGCCAGCTCCGTAAGCCGGGGTTTTACCTACGAGCAGTACTTC. Amino acid sequence: CASSVSRGFTYEQYF.

This rearrangement joins TRBV18 to TRBJ2-1; 9 bases agree with TRBD2. Germline assignment: CDR1 KGHSH and CDR2 LQKENI. With V trimmed by 4 bases and J by 2 bases, 15 bases remained unmatched. The CDR3 spans 19 residues. CDR3: CASSRGVREGVLAYNEQFF. The CDR3 DNA sequence: TGTGCCAGCTCACGAGGGGTGCGGGAGGGCGTATTAGCCTACAATGAGCAGTTCTTC.